This is a list of T cell receptor beta chains from one sample in a study of CD4 T cells in relation to SARS-CoV-2 and coronaviruses. The repertoire was sequenced with immunoSEQ multiplex PCR; TCRdb's copy has only in-frame clones and lacks some. The table has about 22,000 clones, less than 85% seen once. These TCRs' antigens remain unknown. Sequenced input: CD4+ T cells from PBMCs, cultured in vitro. The source is a human donor in good health. CDR3s leave out the opening cysteine and the closing phenylalanine or tryptophan. Each record gives: CDR3 protein, clone size, V gene, J gene. The size of a clone is reported for some rows only, either as once, few or many, or as a class for expanded clones.

CDR3aa: ASSLEGGGTEAF; abundance: NA; v_gene: TRBV7-9; j_gene: TRBJ1-1
CDR3aa: ASSPPTSYEQY; abundance: NA; v_gene: TRBV18; j_gene: TRBJ2-7
CDR3aa: ASRGTGVGQPQH; abundance: NA; v_gene: TRBV6-5; j_gene: TRBJ1-5
CDR3aa: ASSLDGQNYGYT; abundance: NA; v_gene: TRBV7-3; j_gene: TRBJ1-2
CDR3aa: ASSSGLAITYEQY; abundance: NA; v_gene: TRBV19; j_gene: TRBJ2-7
CDR3aa: ASSTGTGDTNEQF; abundance: NA; v_gene: TRBV7-3; j_gene: TRBJ2-1
CDR3aa: AWSVLKTYNSPLH; abundance: NA; v_gene: TRBV30; j_gene: TRBJ1-6
CDR3aa: ASSPRARGSFSGNTIY; abundance: NA; v_gene: TRBV5-1; j_gene: TRBJ1-3
CDR3aa: ASSSGDSYEQY; abundance: NA; v_gene: TRBV28; j_gene: TRBJ2-7
CDR3aa: ASGSPGIYGYT; abundance: NA; v_gene: TRBV12-3/TRBV12-4; j_gene: TRBJ1-2
CDR3aa: ASSDWEGQGSSGANVLT; abundance: NA; v_gene: TRBV10-2; j_gene: TRBJ2-6
CDR3aa: ASSPGQGAGTGELF; abundance: NA; v_gene: TRBV5-1; j_gene: TRBJ2-2
CDR3aa: ASSRGTMMGDEQF; abundance: NA; v_gene: TRBV3-1/TRBV3-2; j_gene: TRBJ2-1
CDR3aa: ATSRDRETQY; abundance: NA; v_gene: TRBV15; j_gene: TRBJ2-5
CDR3aa: ASSLSTGVGTGNTIY; abundance: NA; v_gene: TRBV13; j_gene: TRBJ1-3
CDR3aa: ASSILGGSGQPQH; abundance: NA; v_gene: TRBV19; j_gene: TRBJ1-5
CDR3aa: ASSSPAGRDYEQY; abundance: NA; v_gene: TRBV5-4; j_gene: TRBJ2-7
CDR3aa: ASSRGTDGYT; abundance: NA; v_gene: TRBV18; j_gene: TRBJ1-2
CDR3aa: ASSLSPGGSYEQY; abundance: once; v_gene: TRBV7-3; j_gene: TRBJ2-7
CDR3aa: ASSRAGGTGPFAEQF; abundance: NA; v_gene: TRBV3-1/TRBV3-2; j_gene: TRBJ2-1
CDR3aa: SVLGLAGPRGEQY; abundance: once; v_gene: TRBV29-1; j_gene: TRBJ2-7
CDR3aa: AWTGQGSPNEKLF; abundance: NA; v_gene: TRBV30; j_gene: TRBJ1-4
CDR3aa: ASSLGRENQPQH; abundance: NA; v_gene: TRBV5-1; j_gene: TRBJ1-5
CDR3aa: ATSPQTRYGNQPQH; abundance: NA; v_gene: TRBV15; j_gene: TRBJ1-5
CDR3aa: ASRQGTGTSSYEQY; abundance: NA; v_gene: TRBV27; j_gene: TRBJ2-7
CDR3aa: ASRYTFGGFEDTQY; abundance: NA; v_gene: TRBV13; j_gene: TRBJ2-3
CDR3aa: ASSENPSGNYNEQF; abundance: NA; v_gene: TRBV7-3; j_gene: TRBJ2-1
CDR3aa: ASRDRDAYYGYT; abundance: NA; v_gene: TRBV19; j_gene: TRBJ1-2
CDR3aa: AWSGDRRTEAF; abundance: NA; v_gene: TRBV30; j_gene: TRBJ1-1
CDR3aa: ASSLVAGASYEQY; abundance: NA; v_gene: TRBV5-4; j_gene: TRBJ2-7
CDR3aa: ASSSSSEGYT; abundance: NA; v_gene: TRBV28; j_gene: TRBJ1-2
CDR3aa: ASSLGAYEQY; abundance: few; v_gene: TRBV11-2; j_gene: TRBJ2-7
CDR3aa: ASSFGTFSTGELF; abundance: few; v_gene: TRBV11-2; j_gene: TRBJ2-2
CDR3aa: ATSVGGNSYEQY; abundance: NA; v_gene: TRBV24-1; j_gene: TRBJ2-7
CDR3aa: ASSLLPRARSSYNEQF; abundance: NA; v_gene: TRBV27; j_gene: TRBJ2-1
CDR3aa: ASSVGGSPNQPQH; abundance: NA; v_gene: TRBV5-4; j_gene: TRBJ1-5
CDR3aa: ASSQSRGGGYEKLF; abundance: NA; v_gene: TRBV3-1/TRBV3-2; j_gene: TRBJ1-4
CDR3aa: AIAGPDSSYEQY; abundance: few; v_gene: TRBV10-3; j_gene: TRBJ2-7
CDR3aa: ASSQDSGVAKNIQY; abundance: once; v_gene: TRBV4-2; j_gene: TRBJ2-4
CDR3aa: ASSRGIARSTDTQY; abundance: NA; v_gene: TRBV11-2; j_gene: TRBJ2-3
CDR3aa: ASSDTGGTTEAF; abundance: NA; v_gene: TRBV5-1; j_gene: TRBJ1-1
CDR3aa: ASSSFGRGNTIY; abundance: few; v_gene: TRBV2; j_gene: TRBJ1-3
CDR3aa: ASSPTGGDQPQH; abundance: NA; v_gene: TRBV19; j_gene: TRBJ1-5
CDR3aa: ASSTTSGRSNEQF; abundance: NA; v_gene: TRBV19; j_gene: TRBJ2-1
CDR3aa: ASSQVSSGSNEQY; abundance: NA; v_gene: TRBV4-2; j_gene: TRBJ2-7
CDR3aa: ASSPGPLTNQPQH; abundance: NA; v_gene: TRBV28; j_gene: TRBJ1-5